A selection of T cell receptor beta chains follows, all from one sample in a study of CD4+ T cells in melanoma. The repertoire was sequenced with immunoSEQ multiplex PCR; TCRdb's copy has only in-frame clones and lacks some. The sample includes about 140,000 clones, 80% to 95% of them seen just once. The receptors derive from a human donor with melanoma. CDR3s include the opening cysteine and the closing phenylalanine or tryptophan. The D gene is left open where the match is weak. Size is stated for part of the rows, as once, few or many counts, or as a class when the clone is expanded.

V,size,D,J,CDR3,DNA
TRBV29-1,-,-,TRBJ1-1,CSVGGTLAFF,TGCAGCGTTGGAGGGACGTTGGCTTTCTTT
TRBV5-1,-,-,TRBJ2-3,CASSLDRLGGTDTQYF,TGCGCCAGCAGCTTGGACAGGTTGGGGGGCACAGATACGCAGTATTTT
TRBV10-3,-,TRBD1,TRBJ2-2,CAMMTGGGYGELFF,TGTGCCATGATGACAGGGGGCGGATACGGGGAGCTGTTTTTT
TRBV5-1,-,-,TRBJ2-7,CASRVLQGGEQYF,TGCGCCAGCAGGGTACTTCAGGGTGGGGAGCAGTACTTC
TRBV5-1,-,-,TRBJ2-1,CASSLVVRDNEQFF,TGCGCCAGCAGCTTGGTCGTGAGGGACAATGAGCAGTTCTTC
TRBV18,-,TRBD2,TRBJ2-7,CASSRGLEGYEQYF,TGTGCCAGCTCACGGGGACTAGAAGGGTACGAGCAGTACTTC
TRBV6-5,-,-,TRBJ1-2,CASSSRGGYTF,TGTGCCAGCAGTTCCCGGGGTGGCTACACCTTC
TRBV30,-,-,TRBJ1-1,CAWGDRSDEAFF,TGTGCCTGGGGGGACCGATCAGATGAAGCTTTCTTT
TRBV21-1,-,-,TRBJ2-3,CASGTPGRCPDTQYF,TGTGCCAGCGGGACCCCAGGGCGGTGTCCAGATACGCAGTATTTT
TRBV5-5,-,-,TRBJ2-7,CASSFQPTAYEQYF,TGTGCCAGCAGCTTCCAACCCACGGCCTACGAGCAGTACTTC
TRBV6-1,-,-,TRBJ2-7,CASSEKLMGYEQYF,TGTGCCAGCAGTGAAAAGTTAATGGGCTACGAGCAGTACTTC
TRBV2,-,-,TRBJ2-2,CASSSQDTGELFF,TGTGCCAGCAGTAGTCAGGACACCGGGGAGCTGTTTTTT
TRBV11-2,-,TRBD2,TRBJ2-3,CASSLGLAGGPGGTDTQYF,TGTGCCAGCAGCTTAGGGCTAGCGGGGGGGCCAGGGGGCACAGATACGCAGTATTTT
TRBV7-3,-,-,TRBJ2-5,CASSATREETQYF,TGTGCCAGCAGCGCCACCAGGGAGGAGACCCAGTACTTC
TRBV7-2,-,-,TRBJ2-2,CASSSPPRGTGELFF,TGTGCCAGCAGCTCCCCCCCCCGGGGCACCGGGGAGCTGTTTTTT
TRBV18,-,TRBD1,TRBJ1-1,CASSPLTGEFEAFF,TGTGCCAGCTCACCACTTACAGGGGAGTTTGAAGCTTTCTTT
TRBV7-2,-,TRBD1,TRBJ2-7,CASSPSRDRTYEQYF,TGTGCCAGCAGCCCGAGCCGGGACAGGACCTACGAGCAGTACTTC
TRBV6-6,-,-,TRBJ1-4,CASSSPGQGGEKLFF,TGTGCCAGCAGCTCCCCGGGACAAGGAGGGGAAAAACTGTTTTTT
TRBV5-1,-,-,TRBJ2-5,CASSLGRGSRVGETQYF,TGCGCCAGCAGCTTAGGCAGGGGAAGCAGGGTCGGGGAGACCCAGTACTTC
TRBV5-1,-,TRBD2,TRBJ2-2,CASSLAPAGGNTGELFF,TGCGCCAGCAGCTTGGCCCCAGCGGGGGGAAACACCGGGGAGCTGTTTTTT
TRBV7-9,-,TRBD2,TRBJ2-5,CASSPTSGGGETQYF,TGTGCCAGCAGCCCAACTAGCGGGGGGGGAGAGACCCAGTACTTC
TRBV18,-,-,TRBJ1-1,CASSPVRQNTEAFF,TGTGCCAGCTCACCAGTCAGACAGAACACTGAAGCTTTCTTT
TRBV2,-,-,TRBJ2-3,CASSEDGGILNTQYF,TGTGCCAGCAGTGAAGACGGGGGAATTCTGAATACGCAGTATTTT
TRBV2,-,TRBD1,TRBJ2-3,CASTLTGGSTDTQYF,TGTGCCAGCACTCTAACAGGGGGGTCGACAGATACGCAGTATTTT
TRBV6-5,-,-,TRBJ2-3,CASSRVRADTQYF,TGTGCCAGCAGTAGGGTCAGGGCAGATACGCAGTATTTT
TRBV7-3,-,-,TRBJ2-7,CASSPSGGHEQYF,TGTGCCAGCAGCCCAAGTGGGGGCCACGAGCAGTACTTC
TRBV15,once,-,TRBJ1-2,CATSRTGEGGGYGYTF,TGTGCCACCAGCAGGACCGGGGAGGGTGGAGGCTATGGCTACACCTTC
TRBV29-1,-,-,TRBJ1-4,CSALTGVEKLFF,TGCAGCGCCTTGACGGGGGTCGAAAAACTGTTTTTT
TRBV4-2,-,-,TRBJ2-2,CASSQEREYTGELFF,TGTGCCAGCAGCCAAGAGAGGGAGTACACCGGGGAGCTGTTTTTT
TRBV9,-,-,TRBJ1-4,CASSVAGGGHEGEKLFF,TGTGCCAGCAGCGTAGCGGGTGGGGGGCATGAGGGTGAAAAACTGTTTTTT
TRBV30,-,-,TRBJ2-1,CAGTRDSGADEQFF,TGTGCCGGGACGAGGGACTCGGGCGCCGATGAGCAGTTCTTC
TRBV19,-,-,TRBJ1-5,CASSPSGVDQPQHF,TGTGCCAGTAGTCCCTCAGGGGTCGATCAGCCCCAGCATTTT
TRBV30,once,-,TRBJ1-2,CAWSRDTYGYTF,TGTGCCTGGAGCCGGGACACCTATGGCTACACCTTC
TRBV19,-,TRBD1,TRBJ2-5,CASTLTGVPQETQYF,TGTGCCAGTACCCTGACAGGGGTACCCCAAGAGACCCAGTACTTC
TRBV5-4,-,TRBD2,TRBJ2-5,CASSVSLNGGETQYF,TGTGCCAGCAGCGTATCCCTAAACGGGGGGGAGACCCAGTACTTC
TRBV30,-,TRBD2,TRBJ2-5,CAVQRGGQTKTQYF,TGTGCCGTCCAGCGGGGGGGACAAACGAAGACCCAGTACTTC
TRBV27,-,TRBD1,TRBJ1-6,CASSFRTGGLLALHF,TGTGCCAGCAGTTTTCGTACAGGGGGTTTGTTGGCCCTCCACTTT
TRBV30,-,-,TRBJ1-2,CAWSPLGLRVRTF,TGTGCCTGGAGTCCCCTCGGTTTGAGGGTCCGCACCTTC
TRBV2,-,-,TRBJ1-1,CASNPNRANTEAFF,TGTGCCAGCAATCCCAACAGGGCGAACACTGAAGCTTTCTTT
TRBV30,-,-,TRBJ2-3,CAWSVSPSDTQYF,TGTGCCTGGAGTGTATCCCCATCAGATACGCAGTATTTT
TRBV5-1,-,-,TRBJ2-5,CASSLDGTSQETQYF,TGCGCCAGCAGCTTGGACGGGACTTCCCAAGAGACCCAGTACTTC
TRBV19,-,TRBD1,TRBJ2-3,CASSIETGGADTQYF,TGTGCCAGTAGTATAGAAACAGGGGGCGCAGATACGCAGTATTTT
TRBV5-1,-,-,TRBJ2-5,CASSLGGVQETQYF,TGCGCCAGCAGCTTGGGGGGGGTCCAAGAGACCCAGTACTTC
TRBV11-3,-,TRBD1,TRBJ2-7,CASSLSGTDEQYF,TGTGCCAGCAGCTTATCAGGGACAGACGAGCAGTACTTC
TRBV5-5,-,-,TRBJ1-5,CASSLAGTLGRPEHF,TGTGCCAGCAGCCTCGCCGGGACATTGGGCAGGCCAGAGCATTTT
TRBV6-6,-,-,TRBJ1-5,CASSRPYSNQPQHF,TGTGCCAGTTCACGGCCTTATAGCAATCAGCCCCAGCATTTT
TRBV2,-,TRBD2,TRBJ2-3,CASRSPSGSTDTQYF,TGTGCCAGCAGGTCGCCTAGCGGTAGCACAGATACGCAGTATTTT
TRBV5-8,-,-,TRBJ2-7,CASSLDRTYEQYF,TGTGCCAGCAGCTTGGACAGGACTTACGAGCAGTACTTC
TRBV30,-,-,TRBJ2-3,CAWSRGGAGDTQYF,TGTGCCTGGAGTCGTGGGGGGGCCGGGGATACGCAGTATTTT
TRBV7-9,-,TRBD2,TRBJ2-5,CASSLNLALAVQETQYF,TGTGCCAGCAGCTTAAACCTCGCGCTAGCGGTACAAGAGACCCAGTACTTC
TRBV7-2,few,-,TRBJ2-3,CASSSVVTQYF,TGTGCCAGCAGCTCCGTAGTTACGCAGTATTTT
TRBV2,-,-,TRBJ1-4,CASSEELVKKLFF,TGTGCCAGCAGTGAAGAATTAGTGAAAAAACTGTTTTTT
TRBV5-1,-,TRBD2,TRBJ2-1,CASSPRYTPGTSSYNEQFF,TGCGCCAGCAGCCCCAGGTACACTCCCGGGACTAGCTCCTACAATGAGCAGTTCTTC
TRBV4-2,-,-,TRBJ1-1,CASSPGHGNTEAFF,TGTGCCAGCAGCCCGGGACATGGGAACACTGAAGCTTTCTTT
TRBV1,-,-,TRBJ2-5,CTSSQEYSGGRAWETQYF,TGCACCAGCAGCCAAGAGTATAGCGGGGGGCGAGCCTGGGAGACCCAGTACTTC
TRBV19,-,TRBD1,TRBJ1-2,CASSMGTAYGYTF,TGTGCCAGTAGTATGGGGACAGCTTATGGCTACACCTTC
TRBV11-2,-,-,TRBJ2-7,CASSLLGYEQYF,TGTGCCAGCAGCTTATTGGGGTACGAGCAGTACTTC